The 10 T cell receptor beta chains in this list originate from one sample, sequenced in a study of cytomegalovirus exposure and HLA in healthy donors. Assay: immunoSEQ multiplex PCR; the TCRdb copy retains only in-frame clones and omits some. The profile shows roughly 52,000 clones, roughly 90% of them singletons. The sample consisted of PBMCs. The source is a man aged 18 to 30 in good health and CMV-seronegative.

The chain is built from TRBV7-9 and TRBJ1-1; 8 bases are shared with TRBD1. Losses at the gene ends were 5 bases for V and 0 bases for J; bases not matched to a gene: 5. CDR1 and CDR2 from the germline V gene are SEHNR and FQNEAQ (reference sequence). The length of the CDR3 is 15 residues. The CDR3 loop reads CASSDTGGVNTEAFF. The CDR3 DNA is TGTGCCAGCAGCGACACAGGGGGAGTGAACACTGAAGCTTTCTTT.

The V and J genes are TRBV19 and TRBJ2-7; possible D gene TRBD1, 5 bases. V shed 1 base and J shed 1 base, with 8 bases lying between them. Germline V lookup: CDR1 LNHDA, CDR2 SQIVND (reference sequence). The CDR3 has 14 residues. CDR3 sequence: CASSIGTGSYEQYF. For the CDR3, the DNA is TGTGCCAGTAGTATAGGAACAGGATCCTACGAGCAGTACTTC.

The chain links TRBV27 to TRBJ2-2, with 10 positions matching TRBD2. This CDR3 contains 17 residues. J was trimmed by 0 bases and V by 5 bases; bases with no gene match: 6. Germline V gene sequence: CDR1 MNHEY, CDR2 SMNVEV (reference sequence). Here the CDR3 reads CASSPGLAFANTGELFF. CDR3 in DNA: TGTGCCAGCAGTCCGGGACTAGCGTTCGCGAACACCGGGGAGCTGTTTTTT.

This clone was counted a single time. The chain is built from TRBV6-5 and TRBJ1-3; D might be TRBD1 (6 bases). This CDR3 region has 14 residues. V lost 7 bases to trimming and J lost 2 bases, with 12 bases between them. From germline, CDR1 is MNHEY and CDR2 SVGAGI. The CDR3 region has the DNA TGTGCCAGCAAGCTACAGGGTCCTGGAAACACCATATATTTT. Translating it yields CASKLQGPGNTIYF.

The chain joins TRBV9 to TRBJ2-7; a possible D gene is TRBD1 (5 bases). This CDR3 has 16 amino acids. CDR1 and CDR2 (germline): SGDLS, YYNGEE. V dropped 0 bases and J dropped 0 bases, with 13 bases sitting between them. CDR3 sequence (DNA): TGTGCCAGCAGCGTAGAGGCAGGGTCAAGCTCCTACGAGCAGTACTTC. Its protein product is CASSVEAGSSSYEQYF.

V gene TRBV18 combines with J gene TRBJ2-1; possibly TRBD2 for D (6 bases). Trimming pared 5 bases from V and 6 bases from J, leaving 8 bases between. The germline gives CDR1 KGHSH, CDR2 LQKENI. The CDR3 loop spans 12 amino acids. CDR3 amino acids: CASSGEVNEQFF. In DNA form, the CDR3 reads TGTGCCAGCTCAGGGGAGGTCAATGAGCAGTTCTTC. Together with reference TRBV18 and TRBJ2-1, the CDR3 gives the full variable domain: NAGVMQNPRHLVRRRGQEARLRCSPMKGHSHVYWYRQLPEEGLKFMVYLQKENIIDESGMPKERFSAEFPKEGPSILRIQQVVRGDSAAYFCASSGEVNEQFFGPGTRLTVL.

The gene calls are TRBV30 and TRBJ1-2, with a weak D call TRBD1 (5 bases). CDR1 is GTSNPN and CDR2 is SVGIG in the germline V gene (reference sequence). CDR3 length equals 12 residues. Trimming stripped 5 bases from V and 5 bases from J, with 12 bases between. CDR3 sequence (DNA): TGTGCCTGGTGGGCAGGGCAGTATGGCTACACCTTC. Amino acids: CAWWAGQYGYTF. The full variable domain, rest sourced from reference TRBV30 and TRBJ1-2, is SQTIHQWPATLVQPVGSPLSLECTVEGTSNPNLYWYRQAAGRGLQLLFYSVGIGQISSEVPQNLSASRPQDRQFILSSKKLLLSDSGFYLCAWWAGQYGYTFGSGTRLTVV.

J is TRBJ2-5 and V is TRBV5-6, with 10 bases lining up with TRBD2. The CDR3 length is 16 residues. The J segment lost 4 bases and the V segment lost 3 bases, leaving 9 bases of the junction unmatched. Germline V lookup: CDR1 SGHDT, CDR2 YYEEEE. This CDR3 is CASSYRTSGDRETQYF. DNA for the CDR3: TGTGCCAGCAGCTACCGGACTAGCGGTGATAGAGAGACCCAGTACTTC.

The chain uses TRBV5-1 and TRBJ2-1; 7 nucleotides line up with TRBD2. After removal of 0 bases from V and 7 bases from J, the junction contained 7 bases not matched to a gene. The CDR3 runs 15 residues. Looked up from germline, CDR1 is SGHRS and CDR2 is YFSETQ. The CDR3 loop is CASSLAGGPRNEQFF. The DNA for the CDR3 is TGCGCCAGCAGCTTGGCGGGAGGTCCTAGGAATGAGCAGTTCTTC.

V usage is TRBV9 and J usage is TRBJ1-3, with D tentatively TRBD1 (5 bases). V was pared by 3 bases and J by 3 bases, with 16 bases between. The germline CDR1 and CDR2 sequences are SGDLS and YYNGEE. CDR3 length: 16 amino acids. CDR3 sequence (DNA): TGTGCCAGCAGCGCCCCCCCCGGACACCTTGGAAACACCATATATTTT. Protein: CASSAPPGHLGNTIYF.